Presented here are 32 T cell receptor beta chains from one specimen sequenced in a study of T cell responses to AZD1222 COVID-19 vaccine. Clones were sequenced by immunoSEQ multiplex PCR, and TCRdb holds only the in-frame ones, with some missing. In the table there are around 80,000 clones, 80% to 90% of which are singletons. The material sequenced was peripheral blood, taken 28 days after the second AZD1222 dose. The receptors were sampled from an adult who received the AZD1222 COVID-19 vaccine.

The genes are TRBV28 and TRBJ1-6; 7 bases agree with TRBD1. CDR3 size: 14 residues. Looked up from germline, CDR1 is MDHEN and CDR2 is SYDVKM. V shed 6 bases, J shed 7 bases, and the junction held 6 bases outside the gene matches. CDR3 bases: TGTGCCAGCAGCGACAGGGCCCTAAATTCACCCCTCCACTTT. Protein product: CASSDRALNSPLHF.

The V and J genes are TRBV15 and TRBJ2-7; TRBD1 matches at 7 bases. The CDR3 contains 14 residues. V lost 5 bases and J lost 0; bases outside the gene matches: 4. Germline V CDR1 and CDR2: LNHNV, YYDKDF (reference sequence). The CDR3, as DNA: TGTGCCACCAGCCGCCGGACAGGCTCCTACGAGCAGTACTTC. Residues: CATSRRTGSYEQYF.

The CDR3 coding sequence is TGTGCCAGCTCACCATGGAATCAGGGGGACACTGAAGCTTTCTTT. As protein: CASSPWNQGDTEAFF. The V gene is TRBV18, the J gene TRBJ1-1, with TRBD1 matching over 7 bases. Unmatched junction bases numbered 6, after V lost 2 bases and J lost 3 bases. CDR3 length: 15 amino acids. Germline loops: CDR1 KGHSH, CDR2 LQKENI.

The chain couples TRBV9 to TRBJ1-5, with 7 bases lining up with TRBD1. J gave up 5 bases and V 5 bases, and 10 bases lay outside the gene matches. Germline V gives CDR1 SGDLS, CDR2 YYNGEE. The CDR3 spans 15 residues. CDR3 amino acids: CASSLSPQGDQPQHF. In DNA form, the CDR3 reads TGTGCCAGCAGTTTAAGTCCGCAGGGGGATCAGCCCCAGCATTTT.

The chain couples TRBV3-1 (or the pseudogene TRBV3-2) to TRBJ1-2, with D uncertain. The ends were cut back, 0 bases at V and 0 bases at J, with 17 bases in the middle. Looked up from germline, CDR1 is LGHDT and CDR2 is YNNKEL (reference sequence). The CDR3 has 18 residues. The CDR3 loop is CASSQDRNLGRPNYGYTF. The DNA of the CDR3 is TGTGCCAGCAGCCAAGATAGGAATTTGGGCCGTCCTAACTATGGCTACACCTTC.

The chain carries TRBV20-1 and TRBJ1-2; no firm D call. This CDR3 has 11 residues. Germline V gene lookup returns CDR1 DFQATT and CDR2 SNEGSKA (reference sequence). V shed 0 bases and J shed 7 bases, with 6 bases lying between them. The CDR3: CSAREGSGYTF. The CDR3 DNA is TGCAGTGCTAGAGAGGGAAGTGGCTACACCTTC.

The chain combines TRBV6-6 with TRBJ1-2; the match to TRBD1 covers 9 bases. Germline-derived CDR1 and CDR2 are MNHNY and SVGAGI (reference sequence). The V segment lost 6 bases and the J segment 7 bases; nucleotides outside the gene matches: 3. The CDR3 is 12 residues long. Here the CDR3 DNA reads TGTGCCAGCAGCCCGGGACAGGGTGGCTACACCTTC. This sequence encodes CASSPGQGGYTF.

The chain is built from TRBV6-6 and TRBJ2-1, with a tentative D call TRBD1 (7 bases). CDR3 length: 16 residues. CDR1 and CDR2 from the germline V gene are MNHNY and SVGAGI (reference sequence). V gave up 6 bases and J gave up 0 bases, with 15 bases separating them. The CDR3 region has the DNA TGTGCCAGCAGAGAGCAGGGGGGTCGCTCCTACAATGAGCAGTTCTTC. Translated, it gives CASREQGGRSYNEQFF.

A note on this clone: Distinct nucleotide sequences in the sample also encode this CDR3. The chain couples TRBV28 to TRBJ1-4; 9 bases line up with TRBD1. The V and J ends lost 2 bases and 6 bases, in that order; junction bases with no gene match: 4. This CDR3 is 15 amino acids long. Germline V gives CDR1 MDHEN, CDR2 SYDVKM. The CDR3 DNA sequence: TGTGCCAGCAGTTTAAACAGGGGGCTTTATGAAAAACTGTTTTTT. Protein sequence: CASSLNRGLYEKLFF.

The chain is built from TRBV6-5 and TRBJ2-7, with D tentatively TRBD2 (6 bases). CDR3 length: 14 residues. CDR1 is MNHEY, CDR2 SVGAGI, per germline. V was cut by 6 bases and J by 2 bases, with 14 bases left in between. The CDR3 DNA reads TGTGCCAGCAGAAGCAGGGAGGTCCCCTACGAGCAGTACTTC. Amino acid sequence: CASRSREVPYEQYF.

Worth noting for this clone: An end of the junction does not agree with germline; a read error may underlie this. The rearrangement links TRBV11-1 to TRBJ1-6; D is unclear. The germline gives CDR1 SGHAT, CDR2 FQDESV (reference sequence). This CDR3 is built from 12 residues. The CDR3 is CASSSSNSPLHF. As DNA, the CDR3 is TGTGCCAGCAGCTCCTCTAATTCACCCCTCCACTTT.

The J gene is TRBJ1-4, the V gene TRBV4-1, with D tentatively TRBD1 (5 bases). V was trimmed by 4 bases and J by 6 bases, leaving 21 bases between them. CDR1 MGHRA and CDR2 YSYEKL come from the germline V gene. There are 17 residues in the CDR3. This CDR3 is CASSPGTLNNYHEKLFF. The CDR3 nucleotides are TGCGCCAGCAGCCCAGGGACCCTAAATAATTACCATGAAAAACTGTTTTTT.

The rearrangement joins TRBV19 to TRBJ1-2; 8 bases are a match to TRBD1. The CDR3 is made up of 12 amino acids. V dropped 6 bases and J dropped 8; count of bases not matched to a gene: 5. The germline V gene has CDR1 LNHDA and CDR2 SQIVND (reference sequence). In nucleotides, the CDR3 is TGTGCCAGTAGGGGGACAGGCTCCGGCTACACCTTC. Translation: CASRGTGSGYTF.

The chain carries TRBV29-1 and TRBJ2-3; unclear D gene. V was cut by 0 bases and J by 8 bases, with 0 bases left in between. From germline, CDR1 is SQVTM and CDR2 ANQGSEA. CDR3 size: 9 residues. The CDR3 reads CSVEDTQYF. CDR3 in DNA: TGCAGCGTTGAAGATACGCAGTATTTT.

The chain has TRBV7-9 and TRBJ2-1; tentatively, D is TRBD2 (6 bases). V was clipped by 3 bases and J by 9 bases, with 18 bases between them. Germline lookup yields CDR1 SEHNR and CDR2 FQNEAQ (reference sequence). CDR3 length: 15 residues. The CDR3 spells CASSFETSIGGEQFF. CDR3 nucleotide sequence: TGTGCCAGCAGCTTCGAGACTAGTATTGGTGGTGAGCAGTTCTTC.

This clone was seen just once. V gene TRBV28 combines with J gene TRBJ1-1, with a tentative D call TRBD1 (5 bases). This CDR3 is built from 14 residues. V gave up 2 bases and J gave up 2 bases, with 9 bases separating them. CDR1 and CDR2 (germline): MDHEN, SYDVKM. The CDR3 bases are TGTGCCAGCAGTTTAGGACACACAAACACTGAAGCTTTCTTT. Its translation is CASSLGHTNTEAFF.

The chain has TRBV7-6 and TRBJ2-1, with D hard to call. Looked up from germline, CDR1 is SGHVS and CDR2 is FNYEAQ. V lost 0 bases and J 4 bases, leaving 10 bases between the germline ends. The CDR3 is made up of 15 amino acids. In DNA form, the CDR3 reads TGTGCCAGCAGCTTAGCGGCGACGGAGTACAATGAGCAGTTCTTC. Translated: CASSLAATEYNEQFF.

CDR3 in amino acids: CASSRRRQGFAGNTIYF. CDR3 nucleotide sequence: TGTGCCAGCAGCCGAAGGAGACAGGGTTTTGCTGGAAACACCATATATTTT. This chain joins TRBV6-6 and TRBJ1-3; TRBD1 matches at 7 bases. The CDR3 sequence is 17 residues long. The trim removed 6 bases at V and 2 bases at J, leaving 13 bases unmatched. The germline V gene has CDR1 MNHNY and CDR2 SVGAGI (reference sequence).

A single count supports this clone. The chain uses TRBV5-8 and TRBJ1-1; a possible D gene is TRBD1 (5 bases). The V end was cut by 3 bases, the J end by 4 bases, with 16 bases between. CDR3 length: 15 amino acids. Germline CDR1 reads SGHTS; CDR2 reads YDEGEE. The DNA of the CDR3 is TGTGCCAGCAGCTACCGTTGGGGCCGGGCCACTGAAGCTTTCTTT. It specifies CASSYRWGRATEAFF.

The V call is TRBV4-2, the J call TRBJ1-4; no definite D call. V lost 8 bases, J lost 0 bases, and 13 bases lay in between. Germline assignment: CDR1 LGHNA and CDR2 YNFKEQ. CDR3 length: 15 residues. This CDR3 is CASGADWATNEKLFF. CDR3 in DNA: TGTGCCAGCGGCGCGGATTGGGCAACTAATGAAAAACTGTTTTTT.

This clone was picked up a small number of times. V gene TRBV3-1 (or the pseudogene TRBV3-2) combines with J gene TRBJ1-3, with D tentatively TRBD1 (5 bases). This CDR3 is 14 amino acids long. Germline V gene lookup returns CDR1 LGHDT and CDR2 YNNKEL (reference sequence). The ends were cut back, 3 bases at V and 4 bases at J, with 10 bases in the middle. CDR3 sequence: CASSQRQSGNTIYF. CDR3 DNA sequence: TGTGCCAGCAGCCAGCGACAGTCCGGAAACACCATATATTTT.

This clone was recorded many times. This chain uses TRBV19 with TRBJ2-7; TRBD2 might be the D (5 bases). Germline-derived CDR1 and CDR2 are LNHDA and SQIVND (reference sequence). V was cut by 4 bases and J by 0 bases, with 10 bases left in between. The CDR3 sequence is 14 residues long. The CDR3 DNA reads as TGTGCCAGTAGTACCTCACGGGGCTCCTACGAGCAGTACTTC. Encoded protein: CASSTSRGSYEQYF.

DNA for the CDR3: TGTGCCAGCAGTACCCGGGGTACGAGTAGGGATGAGCAGTTCTTC. Residues: CASSTRGTSRDEQFF. This chain uses TRBV6-6 with TRBJ2-1; D is perhaps TRBD2 (5 bases). Per germline, CDR1 MNHNY and CDR2 SVGAGI (reference sequence). V was shortened by 5 bases and J by 8 bases, with 19 bases between the two germline ends. This CDR3 has 15 amino acids.

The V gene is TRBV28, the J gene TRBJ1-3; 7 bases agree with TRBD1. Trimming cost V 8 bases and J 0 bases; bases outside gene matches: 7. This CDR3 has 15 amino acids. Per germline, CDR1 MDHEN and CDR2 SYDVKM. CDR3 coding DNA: TGTGCCAGCCTTGAACAGGGGAGCTCTGGAAACACCATATATTTT. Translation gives CASLEQGSSGNTIYF.

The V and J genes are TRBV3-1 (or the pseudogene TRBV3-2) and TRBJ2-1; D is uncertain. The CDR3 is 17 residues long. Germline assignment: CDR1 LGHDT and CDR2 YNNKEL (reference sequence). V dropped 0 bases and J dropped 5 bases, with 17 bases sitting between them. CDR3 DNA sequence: TGTGCCAGCAGCCAAGAGTCGGGCTACCAAGAGGACAATGAGCAGTTCTTC. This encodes CASSQESGYQEDNEQFF.

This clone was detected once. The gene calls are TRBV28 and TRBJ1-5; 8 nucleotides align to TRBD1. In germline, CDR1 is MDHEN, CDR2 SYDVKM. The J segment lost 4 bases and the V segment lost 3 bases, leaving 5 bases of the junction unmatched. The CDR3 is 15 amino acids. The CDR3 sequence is CASSFRTGINQPQHF. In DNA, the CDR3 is TGTGCCAGCAGTTTTCGGACAGGGATTAATCAGCCCCAGCATTTT.

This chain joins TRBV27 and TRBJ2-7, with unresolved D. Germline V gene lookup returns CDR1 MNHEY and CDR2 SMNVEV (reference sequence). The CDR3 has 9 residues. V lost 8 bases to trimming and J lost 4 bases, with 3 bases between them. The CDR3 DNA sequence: TGTGCCAGCGGTTACGAGCAGTACTTC. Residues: CASGYEQYF.

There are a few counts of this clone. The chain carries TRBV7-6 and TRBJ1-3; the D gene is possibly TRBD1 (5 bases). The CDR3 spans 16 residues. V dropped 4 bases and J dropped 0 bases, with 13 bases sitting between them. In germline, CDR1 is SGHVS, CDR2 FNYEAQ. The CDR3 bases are TGTGCCAGCAGCTCGCGGGGGGTGCCCTCTGGAAACACCATATATTTT. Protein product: CASSSRGVPSGNTIYF.

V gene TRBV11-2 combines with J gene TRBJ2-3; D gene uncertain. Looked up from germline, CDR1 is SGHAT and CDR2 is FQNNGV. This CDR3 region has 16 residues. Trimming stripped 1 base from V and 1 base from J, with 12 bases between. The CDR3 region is CASSLVPGRGTDTQYF. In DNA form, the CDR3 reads TGTGCCAGCAGCTTAGTGCCGGGTCGGGGCACAGATACGCAGTATTTT.

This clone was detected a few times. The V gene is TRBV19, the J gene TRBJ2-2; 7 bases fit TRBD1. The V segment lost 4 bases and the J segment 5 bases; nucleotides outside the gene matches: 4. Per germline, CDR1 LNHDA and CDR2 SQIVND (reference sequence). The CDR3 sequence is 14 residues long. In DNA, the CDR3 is TGTGCCAGTAGTAGGGGACAGATAACCGGGGAGCTGTTTTTT. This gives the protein CASSRGQITGELFF.

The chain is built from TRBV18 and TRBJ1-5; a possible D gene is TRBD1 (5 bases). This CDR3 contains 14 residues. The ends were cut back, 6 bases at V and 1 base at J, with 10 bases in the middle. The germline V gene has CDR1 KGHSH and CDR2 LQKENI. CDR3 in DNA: TGTGCCAGCTCCCCGCAGGGAAGCAATCAGCCCCAGCATTTT. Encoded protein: CASSPQGSNQPQHF.

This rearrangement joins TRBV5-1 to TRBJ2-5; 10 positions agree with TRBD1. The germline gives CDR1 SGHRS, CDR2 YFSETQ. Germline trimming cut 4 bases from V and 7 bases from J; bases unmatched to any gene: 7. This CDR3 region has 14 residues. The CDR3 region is CASSTGTGEGTQYF. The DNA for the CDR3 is TGCGCCAGCAGCACTGGGACAGGGGAGGGGACCCAGTACTTC.